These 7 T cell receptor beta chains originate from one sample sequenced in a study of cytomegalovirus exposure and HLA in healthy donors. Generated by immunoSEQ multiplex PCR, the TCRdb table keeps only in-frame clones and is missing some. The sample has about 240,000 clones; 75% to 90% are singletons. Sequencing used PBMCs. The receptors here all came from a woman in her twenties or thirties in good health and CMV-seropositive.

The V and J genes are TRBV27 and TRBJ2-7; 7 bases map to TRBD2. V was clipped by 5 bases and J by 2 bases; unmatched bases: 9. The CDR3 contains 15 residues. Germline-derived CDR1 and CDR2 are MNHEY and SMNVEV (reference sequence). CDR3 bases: TGTGCCAGCAGTCAGGCTAGCGGAAGACCCTACGAGCAGTACTTC. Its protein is CASSQASGRPYEQYF.

CDR3 loop: CASGRQGSYEQYF. CDR3 coding DNA: TGTGCCAGCGGGAGACAGGGATCCTACGAGCAGTACTTC. The genes are TRBV2 and TRBJ2-7, with TRBD1 identical over 7 bases. J lost 1 base, V lost 8 bases, and 5 bases had no gene match. Germline CDR1 reads SNHLY; CDR2 reads FYNNEI. The CDR3 consists of 13 residues.

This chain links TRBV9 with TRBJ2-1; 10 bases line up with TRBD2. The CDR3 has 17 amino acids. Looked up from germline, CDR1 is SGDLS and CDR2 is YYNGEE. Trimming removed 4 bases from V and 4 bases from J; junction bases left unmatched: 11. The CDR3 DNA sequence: TGTGCCAGCAGCTCGGGCCCGGGAGCGGGAGGGTACAATGAGCAGTTCTTC. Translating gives CASSSGPGAGGYNEQFF. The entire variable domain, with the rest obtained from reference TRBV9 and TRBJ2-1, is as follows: DSGVTQTPKHLITATGQRVTLRCSPRSGDLSVYWYQQSLDQGLQFLIQYYNGEERAKGNILERFSAQQFPDLHSELNLSSLELGDSALYFCASSSGPGAGGYNEQFFGPGTRLTVL.

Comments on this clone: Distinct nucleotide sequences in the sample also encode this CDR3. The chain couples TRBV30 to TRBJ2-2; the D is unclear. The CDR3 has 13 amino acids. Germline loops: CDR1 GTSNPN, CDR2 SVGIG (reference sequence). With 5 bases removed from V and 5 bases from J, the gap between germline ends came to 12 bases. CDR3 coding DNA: TGTGCCTGGTCTCCGGGTGGGACCGGGGAGCTGTTTTTT. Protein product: CAWSPGGTGELFF.

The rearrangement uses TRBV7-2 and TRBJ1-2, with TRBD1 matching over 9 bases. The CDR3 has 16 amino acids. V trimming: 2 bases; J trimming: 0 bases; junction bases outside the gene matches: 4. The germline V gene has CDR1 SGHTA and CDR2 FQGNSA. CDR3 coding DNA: TGTGCCAGCAGCTTAAGGACAGGGGCAGCTAACTATGGCTACACCTTC. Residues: CASSLRTGAANYGYTF. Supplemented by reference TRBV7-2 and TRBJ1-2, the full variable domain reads GAGVSQSPSNKVTEKGKDVELRCDPISGHTALYWYRQSLGQGLEFLIYFQGNSAPDKSGLPSDRFSAERTGGSVSTLTIQRTQQEDSAVYLCASSLRTGAANYGYTFGSGTRLTVV.

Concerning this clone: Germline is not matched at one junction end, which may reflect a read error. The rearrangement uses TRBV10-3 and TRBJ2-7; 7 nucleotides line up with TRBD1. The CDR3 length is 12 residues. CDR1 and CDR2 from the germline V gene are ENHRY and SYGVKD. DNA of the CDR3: TGTGCCATCAGTGGACGGACAGGCTTGATTGACTTC. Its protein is CAISGRTGLIDF.

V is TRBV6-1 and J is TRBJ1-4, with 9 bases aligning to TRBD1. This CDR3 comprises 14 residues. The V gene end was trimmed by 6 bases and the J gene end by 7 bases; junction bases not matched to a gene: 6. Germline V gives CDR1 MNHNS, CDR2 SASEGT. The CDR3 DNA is TGTGCCAGCAGGCCGGGACAGGGAGGTGAAAAACTGTTTTTT. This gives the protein CASRPGQGGEKLFF.